This T cell receptor (beta chain) comes out of a study of technical replicates of blood from a few donors. Deletions cut 2 bases from V and 0 bases from J, with 5 bases between. This CDR3 comprises 14 residues. Germline values: CDR1 SGHDN, CDR2 FVKESK. Assay used: immunoSEQ multiplex PCR; TCRdb lists only in-frame clones, some missing. The repertoire holds around 100,000 clones, with around 96% as singletons. The rearrangement links TRBV14 to TRBJ1-3; no clear D. This TCR derives from a human donor in good health. The sequenced sample was T cells isolated from PBMCs. The CDR3 DNA reads TGTGCCAGCAGCCAACGGTACTCTGGAAACACCATATATTTT. Protein product: CASSQRYSGNTIYF.